The 20 T cell receptor beta chains below were found in one sample sequenced in a study of T-cell memory formation after mild COVID-19. Using its own MiXCR run on the 5' RACE reads, TCRdb lists one record per CDR3 protein. The sample gives nearly 350,000 distinct CDR3 sequences, 13% of which show up once; over 20% is in the top ten. Sequencing used PBMCs or a T cell subset sorted from them (not recorded which). These receptors originate from a man between 18 and 29 years old who had mild COVID-19 (a few samples of this study predate the infection). Cell type and time point are not known.

In its sample, this clonotype was seen many times. The chain is built from TRBV4-3 and TRBJ2-3; the D call may be TRBD1 or TRBD2 (5 bases each). V shed 1 base and J shed 0 bases, with 5 bases lying between them. From germline, CDR1 is LGHNA and CDR2 YSLEER. The CDR3 has 14 residues. The CDR3 region has the DNA TGCGCCAGCAGCCAAGGGGACAGCACAGATACGCAGTATTTT. As protein: CASSQGDSTDTQYF.

The chain couples TRBV7-9 to TRBJ2-3; no definite D call. CDR3 length equals 10 residues. Germline-derived CDR1 and CDR2 are SEHNR and FQNEAQ (reference sequence). CDR3 residues: CALSRDTQYF. DNA of the CDR3: TGTGCTCTAAGCCGGGATACGCAGTATTTT.

The chain is built from TRBV7-3 and TRBJ1-4; D is unclear. The V gene's germline CDR1 is SGHTA and CDR2 FQGTGA. The CDR3 loop spans 16 amino acids. V shed 5 bases and J shed 0 bases, with 13 bases lying between them. CDR3 protein: CASSLNGPATNEKLFF. In nucleotides, the CDR3 is TGTGCCAGCAGCCTCAACGGGCCCGCAACTAATGAAAAACTGTTTTTT.

The chain joins TRBV12-3 or TRBV12-4 to TRBJ2-3; either TRBD1 or TRBD2 may fit D (5 bases each). The CDR3 has 15 residues. The V gene lost 4 bases and the J gene lost 3 bases, with 14 bases spanning the gap. The CDR3 bases are TGTGCCAGCAGTTCGAAGGGGTGGGGGACAGATACGCAGTATTTT. Residues: CASSSKGWGTDTQYF.

This rearrangement joins TRBV18 to TRBJ2-4; D perhaps matches TRBD1 (7 bases). CDR1 and CDR2 from the germline V gene are KGHSH and LQKENI. V lost 5 bases to trimming and J lost 8 bases, with 13 bases between them. The CDR3 consists of 13 residues. The CDR3 loop reads CASSISRGDIQYF. The CDR3 DNA follows: TGTGCCAGCTCAATATCCAGGGGGGACATTCAGTACTTC.

This clonotype appeared a few times. The rearrangement uses TRBV6-2 or TRBV6-3 and TRBJ1-5, with D hard to call. This CDR3 is 14 amino acids long. V dropped 6 bases and J dropped 7 bases, with 16 bases sitting between them. CDR1 MNHEY and CDR2 SVGEGT come from the germline V gene. CDR3 loop: CASSGPAPRQPQHF. DNA of the CDR3: TGTGCCAGCAGCGGCCCAGCGCCACGGCAGCCCCAGCATTTT.

This clonotype appeared many times. J is TRBJ2-1 and V is TRBV7-9; possibly TRBD2 for D (6 bases). The CDR3 is 15 amino acids. Trimming pared 4 bases from V and 1 base from J, leaving 11 bases between. Per germline, CDR1 SEHNR and CDR2 FQNEAQ (reference sequence). CDR3 bases: TGTGCCAGCAGCTGGCTAGCGTCGTCCTACAATGAGCAGTTCTTC. Translating it yields CASSWLASSYNEQFF.

This clonotype was seen a handful of times. The gene calls are TRBV25-1 and TRBJ1-4; no reliable D call. This CDR3 comprises 15 residues. Germline V gene lookup returns CDR1 MGHDK and CDR2 SYGVNS. The V and J ends lost 0 bases and 8 bases respectively, with 13 bases between them. As DNA, the CDR3 is TGTGCCAGCAGTGAATACGACGGGATCGGGGAAAAACTGTTTTTT. Protein: CASSEYDGIGEKLFF.

The rearrangement links TRBV28 to TRBJ1-2; D possibly corresponds to TRBD1 (6 bases). The CDR3 sequence is 12 residues long. Trimming removed 7 bases at V and 5 bases at J, with 11 bases between. Per the germline V gene, CDR1 is MDHEN and CDR2 is SYDVKM. CDR3 DNA sequence: TGTGCCAGCACCGAAGGGGGGTATGGCTACACCTTC. This encodes CASTEGGYGYTF.

The gene calls are TRBV20-1 and TRBJ2-7, with D unresolved. V shed 2 bases and J shed 4 bases, with 15 bases lying between them. The CDR3 extends over 14 amino acids. Germline V CDR1 and CDR2: DFQATT, SNEGSKA (reference sequence). The DNA for the CDR3 is TGCAGTGCTAGAAGGGCTCTCTCCCCATACGAGCAGTACTTC. Protein sequence: CSARRALSPYEQYF.

The CDR3, as DNA: TGCGCCAGCAGCCAATTCATCCGGGACGCGTTTCACGAGCAGTACTTC. It specifies CASSQFIRDAFHEQYF. This chain uses TRBV4-1 with TRBJ2-7; either TRBD1 or TRBD2 may fit D (5 bases each). The CDR3 loop spans 16 amino acids. Trimming removed 2 bases at V and 5 bases at J, with 19 bases between. CDR1 is MGHRA and CDR2 is YSYEKL in the germline V gene.

This clonotype was detected only a few times. The V and J genes are TRBV5-5 and TRBJ1-4; 8 positions agree with TRBD1. The CDR3 is made up of 14 amino acids. Germline CDR1 and CDR2: SGHKS and YYEKEE (reference sequence). The V gene end was trimmed by 4 bases and the J gene end by 4 bases; junction bases not matched to a gene: 3. The CDR3 loop is CASSPDRVNEKLFF. CDR3 bases: TGTGCCAGCAGCCCGGACAGGGTTAATGAAAAACTGTTTTTT.

This chain joins TRBV19 and TRBJ2-1; D gene unclear. CDR3 length: 13 amino acids. Between the trimmed V and J ends, which lost 1 base and 7 bases, there was a span of 8 bases. CDR1 LNHDA and CDR2 SQIVND come from the germline V gene (reference sequence). DNA for the CDR3: TGTGCCAGTAGTATAGTAGGCAGGAATGAGCAGTTCTTC. Its translation: CASSIVGRNEQFF.

This clonotype was seen only a few times. The V gene is TRBV28, the J gene TRBJ1-6; D not certain. Germline values: CDR1 MDHEN, CDR2 SYDVKM. Between the trimmed V and J ends, which lost 1 base and 3 bases, there was a span of 7 bases. CDR3 length equals 15 residues. The CDR3 region has the DNA TGTGCCAGCAGTTTATCTACGGGCTATAATTCACCCCTCCACTTT. It codes for CASSLSTGYNSPLHF.

This clonotype was observed a handful of times. The chain couples TRBV7-2 to TRBJ2-3, with unresolved D. The CDR3 has 18 residues. Germline CDR1 SGHTA, CDR2 FQGNSA. The V end lost 1 base, the J end lost 2 bases, and 19 bases lay between the germline ends. DNA of the CDR3: TGTGCCAGCAGCTTAGGGCCACAGCTGACGTTACTCACAGATACGCAGTATTTT. It is translated as CASSLGPQLTLLTDTQYF.

A few counts support this clonotype. This chain connects TRBV20-1 to TRBJ1-5; TRBD1 aligns across 10 bases. Germline lookup yields CDR1 DFQATT and CDR2 SNEGSKA (reference sequence). With 4 bases clipped from V and 8 bases from J, the junction kept 11 bases outside the gene matches. The CDR3 runs 15 residues. In nucleotides, the CDR3 is TGCAGTGCTACCTCCGGGACAGGGGCCTGGGAGCCCCAGCATTTT. It codes for CSATSGTGAWEPQHF.

The chain links TRBV20-1 to TRBJ1-2; D is undetermined. CDR3 length equals 13 residues. The ends were cut back, 3 bases at V and 0 bases at J, with 8 bases in the middle. In germline, CDR1 is DFQATT, CDR2 SNEGSKA (reference sequence). The CDR3 loop reads CSASWGTNYGYTF. CDR3 nucleotides: TGCAGTGCTAGCTGGGGTACTAACTATGGCTACACCTTC.

This clonotype came up a few times. The rearrangement joins TRBV7-2 to TRBJ2-5, with D unclear. V was trimmed by 5 bases and J by 4 bases, leaving 14 bases between them. The CDR3 has 14 amino acids. The V gene's germline CDR1 is SGHTA and CDR2 FQGNSA. CDR3 region: CASSPDLLGETQYF. The CDR3 coding sequence is TGTGCCAGCAGCCCGGACCTCCTGGGAGAGACCCAGTACTTC.

This clonotype came up a few times. The V call is TRBV10-2, the J call TRBJ2-1; D is unclear. V lost 5 bases, J lost 3 bases, and 11 bases lay in between. The CDR3 runs 14 residues. Germline V CDR1 and CDR2: WSHSY, SAAADI. CDR3 nucleotides: TGCGCCAGCAGTTCCTCCTCTCTCTACAATGAGCAGTTCTTC. Encoded protein: CASSSSSLYNEQFF.

This clonotype was counted between two and nine times. This chain joins TRBV6-5 and TRBJ2-3; a weak D match, TRBD1 (8 bases). The CDR3 has 16 residues. Trimming shortened V by 2 bases and J by 3 bases, and 15 bases separated the two germline ends. Germline V gene lookup returns CDR1 MNHEY and CDR2 SVGAGI. The chain's CDR3 is CASSYTYRGGTDTQYF. CDR3 in DNA: TGTGCCAGCAGTTACACCTACAGGGGGGGAACAGATACGCAGTATTTT.